What follows are 22 T cell receptor beta chains derived from one specimen sequenced in a study of regulatory T cells in long-lasting Graves disease. Sequencing libraries for TCR beta were prepared with iRepertoire HTBI primers and Arm-PCR of CDR3 regions. TCRdb re-called the multiplex PCR reads through MiXCR, storing one row per CDR3 protein. The sample shows hundreds of thousands of distinct CDR3 sequences, roughly 20% of them seen only once. The time point denotes: persistent/refractory GD, antithyroid drugs over 5 years with positive TRAb. TCR sequences were obtained from RNA taken from PBMCs. The sample here was peripheral blood mononuclear cells (PBMCs), taken when the disease was refractory, from a patient treated with antithyroid drugs. Receptor source: a female donor with Graves disease.

This clonotype was observed many times. The V gene is TRBV4-2, the J gene TRBJ1-2; D perhaps matches TRBD1 (5 bases). Germline CDR1 and CDR2: LGHNA and YNFKEQ. With 0 bases removed from V and 4 bases from J, the gap between germline ends came to 18 bases. The CDR3 is 17 amino acids. CDR3 protein: CASSQDHRGWASYGYTF. For the CDR3, the DNA is TGTGCCAGCAGCCAAGATCATAGGGGTTGGGCGTCCTATGGCTACACCTTC.

This clonotype was detected ten times or more. V and J are TRBV6-1 and TRBJ2-5; 15 bases map to TRBD2. V was pared by 10 bases and J by 5 bases, with 17 bases of the junction left unmatched. Germline V gives CDR1 MNHNS, CDR2 SASEGT. This CDR3 region has 18 residues. The CDR3 here is CATTPGTSGRSQQETQYF. Written as DNA, the CDR3 is TGTGCCACCACCCCGGGGACTAGCGGGAGGTCTCAACAGGAGACCCAGTACTTC.

This clonotype was detected many times. J is TRBJ2-7 and V is TRBV7-2; 9 bases line up with TRBD1. This CDR3 is 16 amino acids long. Germline V gene data show CDR1 as SGHTA and CDR2 as FQGNSA. J lost 2 bases, V lost 5 bases, and 10 bases had no gene match. DNA of the CDR3: TGTGCCAGCAGCGCCACCGCGGGACAGGGTACCTACGAGCAGTACTTC. Translated, it gives CASSATAGQGTYEQYF.

The DNA of the CDR3 is TGTGCCAGCAGCCCCCATAGCGGCTCCTACGAGCAGTACTTC. This gives the protein CASSPHSGSYEQYF. The V call is TRBV7-6, the J call TRBJ2-7; tentative D call: TRBD2 (6 bases). Germline CDR1 SGHVS, CDR2 FNYEAQ. This CDR3 has 14 amino acids. V lost 5 bases to trimming and J lost 0 bases, with 11 bases between them.

This clonotype was recorded a few times. The chain is built from TRBV20-1 and TRBJ2-6, with D unclear. This CDR3 has 13 amino acids. The V end lost 3 bases, the J end lost 9 bases, and 12 bases lay between the germline ends. In germline, CDR1 is DFQATT, CDR2 SNEGSKA (reference sequence). CDR3 DNA sequence: TGCAGTGCTAGTCCGGCCTCTCTCAACGTCCTGACTTTC. Translation gives CSASPASLNVLTF.

This clonotype has ten or more counts. The chain links TRBV12-3 or TRBV12-4 to TRBJ2-5; unclear D gene. V dropped 0 bases and J dropped 4 bases, with 12 bases sitting between them. CDR3 size: 15 residues. The CDR3 nucleotides read TGTGCCAGCAGTTTAGCGGTCGATTGGGCAGAGACCCAGTACTTC. Residues: CASSLAVDWAETQYF.

This clonotype was counted only a few times. A much larger clone lies one base from this, so it may be a read error. V usage is TRBV7-2 and J usage is TRBJ2-5; TRBD2 aligns across 8 bases. The CDR3 has 15 amino acids. V shed 5 bases, J shed 0 bases, and the junction held 5 bases outside the gene matches. CDR1 SGHTA and CDR2 FQGNSA come from the germline V gene. CDR3 nucleotide sequence: TGTGCCAGCAGCCTCCGGGGGGGGTACCAAGAGACCCAGTACTTC. Translation: CASSLRGGYQETQYF.

This clonotype showed up just a few times. This likely came from a read error, as a far larger clone is one base away. The J gene is TRBJ2-7, the V gene TRBV5-5, with 14 bases lining up with TRBD2. The CDR3 runs to 17 residues. Germline V CDR1 and CDR2: SGHKS, YYEKEE (reference sequence). With 3 bases clipped from V and 0 bases from J, the junction kept 5 bases outside the gene matches. CDR3 loop: CASSYPGTSGSSYEQYF. The CDR3 DNA is TGTGCCAGCAGCTACCCAGGGACTAGCGGGAGCTCCTACGAGCAGTACTTC.

This clonotype was counted a few times. This rearrangement joins TRBV28 to TRBJ1-5, with 7 bases lining up with TRBD1. Looked up from germline, CDR1 is MDHEN and CDR2 is SYDVKM. CDR3 length: 17 residues. Trimming at V came to 8 bases and at J to 0 bases, leaving 13 bases not matched to a gene. The CDR3 nucleotides read TGTGCCAGCGGCGGACGGGACAGCCAATATAGCAATCAGCCCCAGCATTTT. This sequence encodes CASGGRDSQYSNQPQHF.

Regarding this clonotype: A read error is likely here: a far larger clone is one base away. J is TRBJ1-2 and V is TRBV7-9, with D unclear. V was shortened by 6 bases and J by 2 bases, with 7 bases between the two germline ends. The germline V gene has CDR1 SEHNR and CDR2 FQNEAQ (reference sequence). The CDR3 covers 12 residues. CDR3 nucleotides: TGTGCCAGCAGTCGGCAGAACTATGGCTACACCTTC. Its translation is CASSRQNYGYTF.

This rearrangement joins TRBV6-2 or TRBV6-3 to TRBJ2-6, with 8 bases identical to TRBD1. The V gene end was trimmed by 5 bases and the J gene end by 2 bases; junction bases not matched to a gene: 8. CDR1 MNHEY and CDR2 SVGEGT come from the germline V gene. The CDR3 loop spans 17 amino acids. The CDR3 spells CASSPRTGNTGANVLTF. In DNA form, the CDR3 reads TGTGCCAGCAGTCCCCGGACAGGGAACACTGGGGCCAACGTCCTGACTTTC.

At least ten counts were recorded for this clonotype. As DNA, the CDR3 is TGTGCCAGCAGCCCAGGAAACCAAGAGACCCAGTACTTC. Residues: CASSPGNQETQYF. The rearrangement uses TRBV18 and TRBJ2-5; D remains unclear. This CDR3 comprises 13 residues. The ends were cut back, 8 bases at V and 0 bases at J, with 10 bases in the middle. Germline V gene sequence: CDR1 KGHSH, CDR2 LQKENI.

This clonotype occurred a few times. The rearrangement joins TRBV10-3 to TRBJ1-5; a possible D gene is TRBD1 (6 bases). V was shortened by 4 bases and J by 1 base, with 17 bases between the two germline ends. CDR1 and CDR2 from the germline V gene are ENHRY and SYGVKD. The CDR3 has 17 residues. The CDR3 loop reads CAISGGLGGGSNQPQHF. CDR3 sequence (DNA): TGTGCCATCAGTGGAGGTTTAGGGGGGGGAAGCAATCAGCCCCAGCATTTT.

This clonotype appeared a few times. V gene TRBV6-5 combines with J gene TRBJ2-5; 10 bases align to TRBD2. The trim removed 2 bases at V and 1 base at J, leaving 4 bases unmatched. The CDR3 extends over 16 amino acids. Germline V gene data show CDR1 as MNHEY and CDR2 as SVGAGI. CDR3 residues: CASSYVTSGIQETQYF. The CDR3 coding sequence is TGTGCCAGCAGTTACGTCACTAGCGGGATCCAAGAGACCCAGTACTTC.

The chain couples TRBV20-1 to TRBJ2-1; TRBD1 aligns across 8 bases. V shed 3 bases and J 5 bases; nucleotides not matched to a gene: 12. The CDR3 covers 16 residues. CDR1 DFQATT and CDR2 SNEGSKA come from the germline V gene (reference sequence). The CDR3 region is CSASRYRGLANNEQFF. As DNA, the CDR3 is TGCAGTGCTAGTAGATACAGGGGGTTAGCGAACAATGAGCAGTTCTTC.

The gene calls are TRBV5-1 and TRBJ2-7, with 10 bases that match TRBD2. The CDR3 runs to 14 residues. The germline gives CDR1 SGHRS, CDR2 YFSETQ. The V and J ends lost 4 bases and 4 bases, in that order; junction bases with no gene match: 5. For the CDR3, the DNA is TGCGCCAGCAGCACCGGGACTAGCGAATACGAGCAGTACTTC. This sequence encodes CASSTGTSEYEQYF.

The rearrangement joins TRBV9 to TRBJ1-5; D unresolved. V lost 4 bases and J lost 1, with 15 bases in between. Germline V gives CDR1 SGDLS, CDR2 YYNGEE. There are 16 residues in the CDR3. Here the CDR3 reads CASSPGPRPSNQPQHF. As DNA, the CDR3 is TGTGCCAGCAGCCCTGGACCGCGTCCGAGCAATCAGCCCCAGCATTTT.

This sequence joins TRBV30 and TRBJ2-7, with D uncertain. V was pared by 0 bases and J by 5 bases, with 8 bases between. Germline V lookup: CDR1 GTSNPN, CDR2 SVGIG (reference sequence). The CDR3 sequence is 12 residues long. DNA for the CDR3: TGTGCCTGGAGTGTACGTTTAAACGAGCAGTACTTC. Translation gives CAWSVRLNEQYF.

About this clonotype itself: Because it lacks the conserved phenylalanine or tryptophan at the end, this CDR3 is likely a read error. The genes are TRBV28 and TRBJ2-2; D not certain. Germline CDR1 and CDR2: MDHEN and SYDVKM. The CDR3 totals 13 residues. With 2 bases removed from V and 2 bases from J, the gap between germline ends came to 3 bases. CDR3 sequence reads: CASSLGNTGELFS. The CDR3, as DNA: TGTGCCAGCAGTTTAGGAAACACCGGGGAGCTGTTTTCT.

The rearrangement uses TRBV6-5 and TRBJ2-7; D possibly corresponds to TRBD2 (5 bases). CDR3 length equals 15 residues. The V and J ends lost 0 bases and 9 bases respectively, with 18 bases between them. Germline values: CDR1 MNHEY, CDR2 SVGAGI. The CDR3 DNA reads as TGTGCCAGCAGTTACTCGACCGGGAACCCGGTGGTGCAGTACTTC. The encoded protein is CASSYSTGNPVVQYF.

This clonotype was recorded at least ten times. The rearrangement uses TRBV28 and TRBJ2-6; maybe TRBD1 (5 bases). Between the trimmed V and J ends, which lost 2 bases and 0 bases, there was a span of 11 bases. The CDR3 runs 17 residues. The germline V gene encodes CDR1 MDHEN and CDR2 SYDVKM. The CDR3 DNA follows: TGTGCCAGCAGTTTAGGGGCTTCGAGCTCTGGGGCCAACGTCCTGACTTTC. Amino acids: CASSLGASSSGANVLTF.

This clonotype appeared many times. The rearrangement links TRBV28 to TRBJ2-2; D ambiguous. The germline V and J ends were trimmed by 6 bases and 0 bases, with 5 bases remaining between them. Germline CDR1 MDHEN, CDR2 SYDVKM. The CDR3 has 13 amino acids. The CDR3 region is CASSAPNTGELFF. For the CDR3, the DNA is TGTGCCAGCAGCGCTCCGAACACCGGGGAGCTGTTTTTT.